This entry describes one TCR beta chain. This CDR3 has 16 residues. Germline lookup yields CDR1 MNHEY and CDR2 SMNVEV (reference sequence). J lost 3 bases, V lost 4 bases, and 8 bases had no gene match. This sample stems from a study of shared clonotypes between healthy human individuals. The naive CD8 population came from CD45RO-negative cells selected for CCR7, without terminally differentiated effector memory CD45RA+ cells. Donors were Caucasian adults residing in Nashville, Tennessee, USA. Profiled with immunoSEQ multiplex PCR; TCRdb holds only in-frame clones, not every one. The table lists millions of clones, just under 95% of them singletons.

The sequencing sample was made of naive CD8+ T cells sorted from blood. This TCR was recovered from a man between 18 and 35 years old in good health. This sequence joins TRBV27 and TRBJ2-1, with 8 bases fitting TRBD2. CDR3 nucleotides: TGTGCCAGCAGTTCCTTGGCGGCGGGGGGCTACAATGAGCAGTTCTTC. Encoded protein: CASSSLAAGGYNEQFF.